The 2 T cell receptor beta chains given below trace back to one sample, sequenced in a study of shared clonotypes between healthy human individuals. Profiling relied on immunoSEQ multiplex PCR, and the TCRdb table lists in-frame clones only, not all of them. Altogether roughly 1,000,000 clones are present, about 80% being singletons, with the ten largest covering approximately 0.52%. Material for sequencing was memory CD4+ T cells from PBMCs. As to subset: CD45RA-negative fraction. The source is a young man in good health. Some clones in this sample may be carry-over from other donors' samples.

This chain connects TRBV7-2 to TRBJ1-3; possibly TRBD1 for D (6 bases). Germline assignment: CDR1 SGHTA and CDR2 FQGNSA. V gave up 5 bases and J gave up 4 bases, with 12 bases separating them. The CDR3 length is 14 residues. CDR3 residues: CASSPQGGGNTIYF. CDR3 nucleotides: TGTGCCAGCAGCCCACAGGGTGGCGGAAACACCATATATTTT.

Of note for this clone: This sample also contains other DNA sequences that code for the same CDR3. V usage is TRBV5-1 and J usage is TRBJ2-1; no clear D gene. The CDR3 length is 12 residues. V lost 0 bases to trimming and J lost 6 bases, with 4 bases between them. In germline, CDR1 is SGHRS, CDR2 YFSETQ. CDR3 in amino acids: CASSLGVNEQFF. In DNA, the CDR3 is TGCGCCAGCAGCTTGGGGGTCAATGAGCAGTTCTTC.